This is a list of T cell receptor beta chains from one sample in a study of beta chain features in type 1 diabetes. Clones were sequenced by immunoSEQ multiplex PCR, and TCRdb holds only the in-frame ones, with some missing. Of 140,000 to 150,000 clones in the sample, 40% to 55% are singletons; the top ten hold around 0.39%. The sample comprised Tregs from blood. The receptor set was obtained from a man in his late teens or twenties in good health. The CDR3 runs from the conserved cysteine through the conserved F or W. Each record gives: J gene, D gene, clone size, V gene, CDR3 DNA, CDR3 protein. The D gene is left open where the match is weak. Part of the rows lack a size; the others show once, few, many or a class for expanded clones.

>TRBJ1-1|.|once|TRBV6-5
TGTGCCAGCAGTCGACTAGACTTGAACACTGAAGCTTTCTTT
CASSRLDLNTEAFF
>TRBJ2-5|TRBD2|few|TRBV27
TGTGCCAGCAGTCCTAGCGGAACACTCCAAGAGACCCAGTACTTC
CASSPSGTLQETQYF
>TRBJ2-2|TRBD1|.|TRBV5-1
TGCGCCAGCAGCTTCGAACAGGGGACCACCGGGGAGCTGTTTTTT
CASSFEQGTTGELFF
>TRBJ1-1|TRBD1|.|TRBV27
TGTGCCAGCAGTTCGGACAGGGACACTGAAGCTTTCTTT
CASSSDRDTEAFF
>TRBJ2-7|.|.|TRBV7-2
TGTGCCAGCAGCCTGAAGTCCGGACAGTCCTACGAGCAGTACTTC
CASSLKSGQSYEQYF
>TRBJ2-5|TRBD2|.|TRBV4-2
TGTGCCAGCAGCCTTGAAATAGCGGGGGGGCAAGAGACCCAGTACTTC
CASSLEIAGGQETQYF
>TRBJ1-1|TRBD1|.|TRBV5-1
TGCGCCAGCAGCCCTACCTCGACAGGGGAGGCTTTCTTT
CASSPTSTGEAFF
>TRBJ1-6|.|.|TRBV18
TGTGCCAGCTCAGGCGACCTCCTTGGGGCGTCCCTCCACTTT
CASSGDLLGASLHF
>TRBJ2-3|.|.|TRBV7-9
TGTGCCAGCAGCTTCAGAGATACGCAGTATTTT
CASSFRDTQYF
>TRBJ2-7|TRBD1|.|TRBV27
TGTGCCAGCAGTTTACAGACAGGGTTCTCCTACGAGCAGTACTTC
CASSLQTGFSYEQYF
>TRBJ2-7|TRBD1|few|TRBV2
TGTGCCAGCACGACAGGGCACTACGAGCAGTACTTC
CASTTGHYEQYF
>TRBJ2-1|.|.|TRBV10-2
TGCGCCAGCAGTGAGTTTAGGTCGGGGGGCGGGGAATACAATGAGCAGTTCTTC
CASSEFRSGGGEYNEQFF
>TRBJ1-1|.|once|TRBV10-3
TGTGCCATCGGGGGAGGGGACACTGAAGCTTTCTTT
CAIGGGDTEAFF
>TRBJ2-5|TRBD1|.|TRBV7-2
TGTGCCAGCAGCCCACAAACAGGGGAAGAGACCCAGTACTTC
CASSPQTGEETQYF
>TRBJ1-1|.|.|TRBV5-1
TGCGCCAGCAGCTTATTAGGGGAGAACACTGAAGCTTTCTTT
CASSLLGENTEAFF
>TRBJ1-5|.|few|TRBV7-9
TGTGCCAGCAGCTTAGCGCGGGCGGAGCCCCAGCATTTT
CASSLARAEPQHF
>TRBJ2-5|.|.|TRBV6-5
TGTGCCAGCAGCCCCACAGGGAAAGAGACCCAGTACTTC
CASSPTGKETQYF
>TRBJ2-3|.|.|TRBV15
TGTGCCACCAGCAAGGAGAGGAGAGGTACGCAGTATTTT
CATSKERRGTQYF
>TRBJ2-1|TRBD2|few|TRBV5-4
TGTGCCAGCAGCGGACTAGCGGGGCCTTCCTACAATGAGCAGTTCTTC
CASSGLAGPSYNEQFF
>TRBJ1-6|.|few|TRBV28
TGTGCCAGCAGTTCCACAACGGACAGATCCTATAATTCACCCCTCCACTTT
CASSSTTDRSYNSPLHF
>TRBJ1-2|.|.|TRBV18
TGTGCCAGCTCACCCCCGTTAGGGGATTGGGCTAACTATGGCTACACCTTC
CASSPPLGDWANYGYTF
>TRBJ1-2|.|.|TRBV5-8
TGTGCCAGCAGCACCGGGACTTTAAATATTAACTATGGCTACACCTTC
CASSTGTLNINYGYTF
>TRBJ1-2|.|.|TRBV7-2
TGTGCCAGCAGCTTAGGGGTGGGAGGCTATGGCTACACCTTC
CASSLGVGGYGYTF
>TRBJ2-2|TRBD1|.|TRBV5-4
TGTGCCAGCAGCTTCAGACAGGGCGGGGAGCTGTTTTTT
CASSFRQGGELFF
>TRBJ2-1|TRBD2|.|TRBV6-5
TGTGCCAGCAGTTACTCACGACTAGCAGTCAATGAGCAGTTCTTC
CASSYSRLAVNEQFF
>TRBJ2-5|.|few|TRBV4-3
TGCGCCAGCAGGAGGAAAGGGGAAGAGACCCAGTACTTC
CASRRKGEETQYF
>TRBJ1-5|.|.|TRBV9
TGTGCCAGCAGCGTACAGGGCAATCAGCCCCAGCATTTT
CASSVQGNQPQHF
>TRBJ1-2|TRBD1|.|TRBV7-2
TGTGCCAGCAGCTTAGCGGACAGGCCCGGAGTTGGCTACACCTTC
CASSLADRPGVGYTF
>TRBJ2-7|TRBD1|.|TRBV19
TGTGCCAGTAGATTGGGACAGGGGTACGAGCAGTACTTC
CASRLGQGYEQYF
>TRBJ2-2|.|few|TRBV4-2
TGTGCCAGCAGCCCGCAGAGGGCGGCCGACGGGGAGCTGTTTTTT
CASSPQRAADGELFF
>TRBJ2-7|.|.|TRBV5-1
TGCGCCAGCAGCTTCTACGGGGTTACCTACGAGCAGTACTTC
CASSFYGVTYEQYF
>TRBJ1-1|.|few|TRBV29-1
TGCAGCGTTGCAAGGACAGCGAACACTGAAGCTTTCTTT
CSVARTANTEAFF
>TRBJ2-5|TRBD2|.|TRBV5-4
TGTGCCAGCAGCTACCGGACTAGTCAACTCCAAGAGACCCAGTACTTC
CASSYRTSQLQETQYF
>TRBJ2-1|TRBD2|.|TRBV7-6
TGTGCCAGCAGCCTGAGGCTAGCGGGAGCCAATGAGCAGTTCTTC
CASSLRLAGANEQFF
>TRBJ2-1|.|.|TRBV15
TGTGCCACCAGCAGGGACTTCGGCGCGAAGCAGTTCTTC
CATSRDFGAKQFF
>TRBJ1-1|.|.|TRBV10-1
.
CASSTSRGLGTEAFF
>TRBJ1-4|.|.|TRBV18
TGTGCCAGCTCACCGGGAGGGGTCCTGCGAGGTGAAAAACTGTTTTTT
CASSPGGVLRGEKLFF
>TRBJ2-5|TRBD2|.|TRBV28
TGTGCCAGCAGTTTCGGGGGGGGCCCAGAGACCCAGTACTTC
CASSFGGGPETQYF
>TRBJ2-1|.|.|TRBV7-3
TGTGCCAGCAGAGGAGGTAGCGGAAACAATGAGCAGTTCTTC
CASRGGSGNNEQFF
>TRBJ2-7|.|.|TRBV29-1
TGCAGCGTTCTCGTGGGCGTGGGGCCAAACTACGAGCAGTACTTC
CSVLVGVGPNYEQYF
>TRBJ1-6|TRBD1|.|TRBV4-1
TGCGCCAGCAGCCAAGATGGGGACAGGGGAAATAATTCACCCCTCCACTTT
CASSQDGDRGNNSPLHF
>TRBJ1-2|.|.|TRBV5-1
TGCGCCAGCAGCGTCCGGGACACCTATGGCTACACCTTC
CASSVRDTYGYTF
>TRBJ2-7|TRBD1|.|TRBV7-2
TGTGCCAGCAGGTCACGACAGGGAACCTACGAGCAGTACTTC
CASRSRQGTYEQYF
>TRBJ2-1|.|.|TRBV7-9
TGTGCCAGCAGCTTAAAAGGGGTCGAGTTCTTC
CASSLKGVEFF